This T cell receptor (beta chain) came from a study of blood T cells in healthy people across ages. The authors ran a second PCR of about 6 to 12 cycles using a sample-barcoded 5' primer and a J-beta primer mix. TCRdb independently ran MiXCR on the 5' RACE reads; one entry per CDR3 protein. The repertoire holds 800,000 or so distinct CDR3 sequences, 20% to 25% seen once, with 3.7% in the top ten. Germline V gene sequence: CDR1 SEHNR, CDR2 FQNEAQ (reference sequence). Trimming removed 7 bases from V and 2 bases from J; junction bases left unmatched: 10. There are 16 residues in the CDR3. The sample was also reused in another study, on T cells of mothers and their children. This second study says: Per child, about 2.8 million TCR beta CDR3 reads were obtained, against over 9 million per mother.

Input material: blood. The genes are TRBV7-9 and TRBJ2-1; 8 bases agree with TRBD2. The sequence derives from a boy between 10 and 17 years old in good health. The CDR3 spells CASIEWGLDAYNEQFF. DNA for the CDR3: TGTGCCAGCATCGAATGGGGACTAGACGCCTACAATGAGCAGTTCTTC. Full variable domain (outside the CDR3, taken from reference TRBV7-9 and TRBJ2-1): DTGVSQNPRHKITKRGQNVTFRCDPISEHNRLYWYRQTLGQGPEFLTYFQNEAQLEKSRLLSDRFSAERPKGSFSTLEIQRTEQGDSAMYLCASIEWGLDAYNEQFFGPGTRLTVL.